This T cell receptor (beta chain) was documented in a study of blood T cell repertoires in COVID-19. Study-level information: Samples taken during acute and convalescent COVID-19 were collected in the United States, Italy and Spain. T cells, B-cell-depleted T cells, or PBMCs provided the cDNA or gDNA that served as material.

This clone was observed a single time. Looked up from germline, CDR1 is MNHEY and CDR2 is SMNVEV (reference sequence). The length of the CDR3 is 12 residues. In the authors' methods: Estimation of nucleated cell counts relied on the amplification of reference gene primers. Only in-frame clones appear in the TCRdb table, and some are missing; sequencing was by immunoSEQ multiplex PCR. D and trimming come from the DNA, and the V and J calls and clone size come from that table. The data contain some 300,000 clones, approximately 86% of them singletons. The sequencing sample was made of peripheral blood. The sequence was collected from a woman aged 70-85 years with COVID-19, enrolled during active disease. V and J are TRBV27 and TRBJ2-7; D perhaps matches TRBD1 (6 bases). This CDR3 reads CGGQGKDREQYF. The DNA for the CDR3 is TGTGGGGGTCAGGGGAAGGACCGCGAGCAGTACTTC.